The 16 T cell receptor beta chains below come from one sample, sequenced in a study of spatial heterogeneity in lung cancer. As to time point: sample taken at primary tumor resection. Sequencing covered unsorted whole RNA taken from tumor, nontumor lung or frozen PBMC. A single record per CDR3 protein comes from TCRdb applying MiXCR to the 5' RACE reads. The sample holds fewer than 13,000 distinct CDR3 sequences; 8.5% to 10% are singletons and the top ten take approximately 24%. The specimen was PBMCs, collected at surgery. These receptor sequences come from a male donor with early-stage non-small cell lung cancer.

This clonotype was seen many times. This chain joins TRBV7-2 and TRBJ2-7; 11 bases are a match to TRBD2. Germline lookup yields CDR1 SGHTA and CDR2 FQGNSA. V shed 4 bases and J 1 base; nucleotides not matched to a gene: 6. The CDR3 spans 16 residues. The CDR3 nucleotides are TGTGCCAGCAGCTCCAGACTAGCGGGGCTTTCCTACGAGCAGTACTTC. It specifies CASSSRLAGLSYEQYF.

The chain employs TRBV29-1 and TRBJ2-7, with D perhaps matching TRBD1 (6 bases). V lost 1 base to trimming and J lost 0 bases, with 10 bases between them. Germline V gene data show CDR1 as SQVTM and CDR2 as ANQGSEA. This CDR3 region has 14 residues. CDR3 nucleotides: TGCAGCGTTGAAGGGGGGCCTAGCTCCTACGAGCAGTACTTC. Encoded protein: CSVEGGPSSYEQYF.

This clonotype has ten or more counts. The chain recombines TRBV2 with TRBJ2-2, with D unresolved. Germline CDR1 and CDR2: SNHLY and FYNNEI. The CDR3 totals 17 residues. Deletions cut 4 bases from V and 0 bases from J, with 15 bases between. The CDR3 coding sequence is TGTGCCAGCAGTGGCCGAGCTTCGGAATCGAACACCGGGGAGCTGTTTTTT. Protein sequence: CASSGRASESNTGELFF.

At least ten counts were recorded for this clonotype. The V and J genes are TRBV4-3 and TRBJ1-2; a possible D gene is TRBD1 (5 bases). Per germline, CDR1 LGHNA and CDR2 YSLEER. Trimming stripped 2 bases from V and 3 bases from J, with 19 bases between. The CDR3 covers 17 residues. CDR3 amino acids: CASSQQPGPTTDYGYTF. The CDR3 nucleotides read TGCGCCAGCAGCCAACAACCGGGACCCACGACGGACTATGGCTACACCTTC.

By sample share, this clonotype is medium-sized. The chain is built from TRBV24-1 and TRBJ2-3; a weak D match, TRBD2 (5 bases). This CDR3 spans 13 amino acids. Germline V gives CDR1 KGHDR, CDR2 SFDVKD. V was clipped by 4 bases and J by 11 bases, with 15 bases between them. CDR3 sequence (DNA): TGTGCCACCAGTGACCAGGACTTGATGGAGCAGTATTTT. Translating gives CATSDQDLMEQYF.

This clonotype is deemed medium-sized. This sequence joins TRBV7-2 and TRBJ2-1; D ambiguous. Germline CDR1 and CDR2: SGHTA and FQGNSA. The CDR3 covers 15 residues. V lost 7 bases, J lost 13 bases, and 26 bases lay in between. CDR3 nucleotide sequence: TGTGCCAGCACCTCCTTCCGCGACTCCTACGAGTCTCAGTTCTTC. This codes for CASTSFRDSYESQFF.

The sample holds many counts of this clonotype. The chain employs TRBV6-2 or TRBV6-3 and TRBJ2-3; D remains ambiguous. Germline lookup yields CDR1 MNHEY and CDR2 SVGEGT. V was pared by 3 bases and J by 3 bases, with 4 bases between. This CDR3 region has 12 residues. DNA for the CDR3: TGTGCCAGCAGTTATTGGACAGATACGCAGTATTTT. This sequence encodes CASSYWTDTQYF.

The chain couples TRBV7-2 to TRBJ2-1, with D possibly being TRBD1 (6 bases). Trimming shortened V by 1 base and J by 8 bases, and 15 bases separated the two germline ends. Germline CDR1 SGHTA, CDR2 FQGNSA. This CDR3 has 15 amino acids. The CDR3 DNA is TGTGCCAGCAGCTTAGTAGTCCAGGGGACCGATGAGCAGTTCTTC. Translation: CASSLVVQGTDEQFF.

In regard to this clonotype: With a much larger clone just one base away, this may be a read error. This rearrangement joins TRBV5-6 to TRBJ1-4, with D possibly being TRBD1 (5 bases). This CDR3 contains 14 residues. The germline V gene has CDR1 SGHDT and CDR2 YYEEEE. V dropped 4 bases and J dropped 9 bases, with 16 bases sitting between them. The CDR3 loop is CASSPTAGQKKLFF. The CDR3 DNA reads as TGTGCCAGCAGCCCGACAGCAGGGCAGAAAAAACTGTTTTTT.

This clonotype occurred many times. The chain has TRBV7-2 and TRBJ2-1; 11 bases are a match to TRBD2. V dropped 5 bases and J dropped 5; count of bases not matched to a gene: 11. From germline, CDR1 is SGHTA and CDR2 FQGNSA. The CDR3 extends over 17 amino acids. CDR3 loop: CASSKRLAGFPNNEQFF. The CDR3 DNA reads as TGTGCCAGCAGCAAAAGACTAGCGGGGTTCCCAAACAATGAGCAGTTCTTC.

This clonotype was counted ten times or more. V usage is TRBV12-3 or TRBV12-4 and J usage is TRBJ2-7; D is ambiguous. The CDR3 runs 11 residues. The V end was cut by 6 bases, the J end by 7 bases, with 10 bases between. As DNA, the CDR3 is TGTGCCAGCAGCGCATCTGTAGAGCAGTACTTC. The encoded protein is CASSASVEQYF.

This clonotype is categorized as medium-sized. The J gene is TRBJ2-5, the V gene TRBV29-1; D might be TRBD2 (6 bases). Trimming removed 1 base from V and 1 base from J, with 16 bases in between. The CDR3 has 16 amino acids. CDR1 SQVTM and CDR2 ANQGSEA come from the germline V gene. The CDR3 region has the DNA TGCAGCGTTGAAGGGGGAGGTGAAGGGTTCCAAGAGACCCAGTACTTC. The encoded protein is CSVEGGGEGFQETQYF. The variable domain in full, with the rest retrieved from reference TRBV29-1 and TRBJ2-5, is SAVISQKPSRDICQRGTSLTIQCQVDSQVTMMFWYRQQPGQSLTLIATANQGSEATYESGFVIDKFPISRPNLTFSTLTVSNMSPEDSSIYLCSVEGGGEGFQETQYFGPGTRLLVL.

This clonotype is classed as medium-sized. This chain links TRBV7-2 with TRBJ2-4; 7 nucleotides agree with TRBD1. V dropped 5 bases and J dropped 3; count of bases not matched to a gene: 4. There are 14 residues in the CDR3. CDR1 and CDR2 from the germline V gene are SGHTA and FQGNSA. CDR3 region: CASSATGDKNIQYF. The DNA of the CDR3 is TGTGCCAGCAGCGCTACAGGGGACAAAAACATTCAGTACTTC. Looking up the rest from reference TRBV7-2 and TRBJ2-4 gives the full variable domain: GAGVSQSPSNKVTEKGKDVELRCDPISGHTALYWYRQSLGQGLEFLIYFQGNSAPDKSGLPSDRFSAERTGGSVSTLTIQRTQQEDSAVYLCASSATGDKNIQYFGAGTRLSVL.

This clonotype came up many times. The chain recombines TRBV19 with TRBJ2-1, with 10 bases aligning to TRBD1. This CDR3 is built from 14 residues. Germline lookup yields CDR1 LNHDA and CDR2 SQIVND (reference sequence). With 8 bases clipped from V and 7 bases from J, the junction kept 8 bases outside the gene matches. DNA of the CDR3: TGTGCCAGTTGCAGACAGGGGGCATTTAATGAGCAGTTCTTC. It yields the protein CASCRQGAFNEQFF.

This clonotype was counted ten times or more. The chain combines TRBV4-3 with TRBJ1-2, with TRBD1 as a possible D gene (5 bases). The CDR3 is 16 residues long. Trimming removed 0 bases from V and 4 bases from J, with 15 bases in between. Per germline, CDR1 LGHNA and CDR2 YSLEER. CDR3 nucleotides: TGCGCCAGCAGCCAAGATAGCCAGGGTAGTGCCTATGGCTACACCTTC. Translated, it gives CASSQDSQGSAYGYTF.

This clonotype was found many times. The V gene is TRBV30, the J gene TRBJ2-3, with D possibly matching TRBD2 (6 bases). The CDR3 is 13 residues long. Germline CDR1 GTSNPN, CDR2 SVGIG (reference sequence). The V gene lost 0 bases and the J gene lost 6 bases, with 10 bases spanning the gap. CDR3 amino acids: CAWSVGLVDTQYF. As DNA, the CDR3 is TGTGCCTGGAGTGTGGGACTGGTGGATACGCAGTATTTT.